This record covers a single T cell receptor (beta chain). Data came from immunoSEQ multiplex PCR; TCRdb stores just in-frame clones and leaves some out. The sample includes over 110,000 clones, around 90% of them seen just once. Trimming removed 7 bases at V and 0 bases at J, with 22 bases between. In germline, CDR1 is GTSNPN, CDR2 SVGIG (reference sequence). CDR3 length: 17 residues. This sample was taken from a study of control samples from healthy donors and cancer patients. The chain employs TRBV30 and TRBJ1-3, with unresolved D. The sample consisted of blood. This clonotype was sampled from a man aged 25-40 years in good health. CDR3 nucleotide sequence: TGTGCCTTAACCAAAAAGGCAAGAAGGAGCTCTGGAAACACCATATATTTT. As protein: CALTKKARRSSGNTIYF.